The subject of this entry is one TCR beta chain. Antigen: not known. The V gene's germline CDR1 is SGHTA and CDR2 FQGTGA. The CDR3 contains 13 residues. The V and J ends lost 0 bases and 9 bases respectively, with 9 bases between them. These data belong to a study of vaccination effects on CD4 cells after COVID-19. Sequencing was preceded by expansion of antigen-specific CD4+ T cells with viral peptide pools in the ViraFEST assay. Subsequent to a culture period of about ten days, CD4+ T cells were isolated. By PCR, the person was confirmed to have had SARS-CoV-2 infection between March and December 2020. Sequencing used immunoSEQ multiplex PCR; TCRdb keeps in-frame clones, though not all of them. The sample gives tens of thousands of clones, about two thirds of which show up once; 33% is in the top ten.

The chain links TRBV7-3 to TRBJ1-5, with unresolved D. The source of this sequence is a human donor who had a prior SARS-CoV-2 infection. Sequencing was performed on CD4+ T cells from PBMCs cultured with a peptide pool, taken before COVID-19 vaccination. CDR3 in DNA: TGTGCCAGCAGCTTAACTGAGACGGGGCCCCAGCATTTT. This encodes CASSLTETGPQHF. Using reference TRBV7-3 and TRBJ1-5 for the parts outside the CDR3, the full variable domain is GAGVSQTPSNKVTEKGKYVELRCDPISGHTALYWYRQSLGQGPEFLIYFQGTGAADDSGLPNDRFFAVRPEGSVSTLKIQRTERGDSAVYLCASSLTETGPQHFGDGTRLSIL.